This passage covers 2 T cell receptor beta chains from one sample sequenced in a study of T cell responses to AZD1222 COVID-19 vaccine. This table comes from immunoSEQ multiplex PCR, and its TCRdb copy is limited to in-frame clones, with some not included. Among around 170,000 clones listed, about nine tenths were seen once. The source material was peripheral blood, sampled on day 0 of AZD1222 vaccination. These receptor sequences come from an adult in good health.

The V and J genes are TRBV6-5 and TRBJ1-4; D possibly corresponds to TRBD1 (6 bases). CDR1 is MNHEY and CDR2 is SVGAGI in the germline V gene. V lost 10 bases, J lost 8 bases, and 17 bases lay in between. The CDR3 is 13 amino acids. In nucleotides, the CDR3 is TGTGCCACCAGGGAGGGGGTTCGGGAAAAACTGTTTTTT. Its translation: CATREGVREKLFF.

This clone was recorded once. The chain has TRBV27 and TRBJ1-2; D is unclear. Trimming removed 8 bases at V and 3 bases at J, with 7 bases between. This CDR3 comprises 11 residues. Per the germline V gene, CDR1 is MNHEY and CDR2 is SMNVEV (reference sequence). The DNA for the CDR3 is TGTGCCAGCGGAGGGCACTATGGCTACACCTTC. Translated: CASGGHYGYTF.